This T cell receptor (beta chain) was profiled in a study of cytomegalovirus exposure and HLA in healthy donors. Among the donors, all were healthy bone marrow donors. The PCR made use of 60 Vbeta and 13 Jbeta primers. Clones were sequenced by immunoSEQ multiplex PCR, and TCRdb holds only the in-frame ones, with some missing. The profile covers over 90,000 clones, with roughly 66% appearing a single time and 2.5% to 4% taken by the ten largest. With V trimmed by 9 bases and J by 0 bases, 10 bases remained unmatched. CDR1 is ENHRY and CDR2 is SYGVKD in the germline V gene. This CDR3 is 16 amino acids long.

The sequence was collected from a woman aged 50 to 60 in good health and CMV-seronegative. The chain links TRBV10-3 to TRBJ2-2; the match to TRBD2 covers 7 bases. Sequencing was carried out using PBMCs. Here the CDR3 reads CAIGPSSGTNTGELFF. Written as DNA, the CDR3 is TGTGCCATAGGGCCCTCCAGCGGGACGAACACCGGGGAGCTGTTTTTT.